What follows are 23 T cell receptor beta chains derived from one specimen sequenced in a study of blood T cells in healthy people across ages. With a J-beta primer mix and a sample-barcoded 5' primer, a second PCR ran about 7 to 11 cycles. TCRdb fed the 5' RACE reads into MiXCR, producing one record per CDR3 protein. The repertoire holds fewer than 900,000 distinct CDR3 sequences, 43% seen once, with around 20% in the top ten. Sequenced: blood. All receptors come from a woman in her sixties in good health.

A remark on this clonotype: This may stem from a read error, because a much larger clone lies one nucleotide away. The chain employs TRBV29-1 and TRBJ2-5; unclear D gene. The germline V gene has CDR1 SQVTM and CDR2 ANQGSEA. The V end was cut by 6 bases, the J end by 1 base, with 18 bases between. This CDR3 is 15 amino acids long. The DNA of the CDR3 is TGCAGCGTGGAACCAGTAGGCGAAGGCCAAGAGACCCAGTACTTC. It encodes CSVEPVGEGQETQYF.

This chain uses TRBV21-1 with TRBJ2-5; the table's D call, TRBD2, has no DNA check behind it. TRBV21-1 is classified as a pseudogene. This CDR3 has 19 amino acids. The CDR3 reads CASSKATSILAGGRGTQYF. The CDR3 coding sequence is TGTGCCAGCAGCAAAGCTACTAGTATTCTAGCGGGAGGAAGAGGGACCCAGTACTTC.

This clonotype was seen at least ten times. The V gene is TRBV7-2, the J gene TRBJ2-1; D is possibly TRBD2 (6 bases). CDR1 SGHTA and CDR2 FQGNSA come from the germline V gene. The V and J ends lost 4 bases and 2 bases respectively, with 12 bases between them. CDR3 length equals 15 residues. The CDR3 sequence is CASSWASDAYNEQFF. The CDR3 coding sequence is TGTGCCAGCAGCTGGGCTAGCGACGCCTACAATGAGCAGTTCTTC. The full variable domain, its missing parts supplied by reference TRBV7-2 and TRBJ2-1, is GAGVSQSPSNKVTEKGKDVELRCDPISGHTALYWYRQSLGQGLEFLIYFQGNSAPDKSGLPSDRFSAERTGGSVSTLTIQRTQQEDSAVYLCASSWASDAYNEQFFGPGTRLTVL.

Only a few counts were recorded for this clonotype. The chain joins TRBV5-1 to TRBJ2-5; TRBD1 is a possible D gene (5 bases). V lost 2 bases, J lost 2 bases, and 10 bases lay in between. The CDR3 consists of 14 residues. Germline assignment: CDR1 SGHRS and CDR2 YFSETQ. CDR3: CASSFQGQQETQYF. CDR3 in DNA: TGCGCCAGCAGCTTCCAAGGACAACAAGAGACCCAGTACTTC.

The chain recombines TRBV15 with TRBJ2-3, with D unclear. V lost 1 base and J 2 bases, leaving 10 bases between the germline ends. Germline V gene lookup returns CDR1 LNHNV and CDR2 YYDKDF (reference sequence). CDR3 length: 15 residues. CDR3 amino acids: CATSRGLSPTDTQYF. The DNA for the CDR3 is TGTGCCACCAGCAGAGGATTAAGCCCCACAGATACGCAGTATTTT.

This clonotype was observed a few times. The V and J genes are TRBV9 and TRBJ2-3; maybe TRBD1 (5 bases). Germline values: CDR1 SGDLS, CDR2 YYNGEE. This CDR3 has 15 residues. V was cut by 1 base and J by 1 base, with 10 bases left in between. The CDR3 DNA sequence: TGTGCCAGCAGCGTATCAGGGAAGGGCACAGATACGCAGTATTTT. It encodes CASSVSGKGTDTQYF.

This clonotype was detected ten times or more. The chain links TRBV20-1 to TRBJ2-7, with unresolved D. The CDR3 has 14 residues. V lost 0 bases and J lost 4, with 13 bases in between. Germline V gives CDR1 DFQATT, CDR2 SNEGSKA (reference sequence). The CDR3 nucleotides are TGCAGTGCTAGAGATAAAGTAGATAGGTACGAGCAGTACTTC. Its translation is CSARDKVDRYEQYF.

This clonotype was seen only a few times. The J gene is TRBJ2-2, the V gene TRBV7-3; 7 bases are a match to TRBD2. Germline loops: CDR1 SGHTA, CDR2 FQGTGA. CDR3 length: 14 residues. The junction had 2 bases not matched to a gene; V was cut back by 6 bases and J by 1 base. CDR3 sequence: CASRERGNTGELFF. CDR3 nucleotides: TGTGCCAGCAGGGAGCGGGGGAACACCGGGGAGCTGTTTTTT. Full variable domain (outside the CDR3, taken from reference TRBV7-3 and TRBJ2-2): GAGVSQTPSNKVTEKGKYVELRCDPISGHTALYWYRQSLGQGPEFLIYFQGTGAADDSGLPNDRFFAVRPEGSVSTLKIQRTERGDSAVYLCASRERGNTGELFFGEGSRLTVL.

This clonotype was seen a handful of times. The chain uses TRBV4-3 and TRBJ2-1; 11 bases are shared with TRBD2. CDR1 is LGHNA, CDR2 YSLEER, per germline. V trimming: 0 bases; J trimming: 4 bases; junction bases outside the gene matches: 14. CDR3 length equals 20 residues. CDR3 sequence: CASSQERLAGGASKYNEQFF. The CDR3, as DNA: TGCGCCAGCAGCCAAGAACGGCTAGCGGGAGGCGCCAGCAAGTACAATGAGCAGTTCTTC.

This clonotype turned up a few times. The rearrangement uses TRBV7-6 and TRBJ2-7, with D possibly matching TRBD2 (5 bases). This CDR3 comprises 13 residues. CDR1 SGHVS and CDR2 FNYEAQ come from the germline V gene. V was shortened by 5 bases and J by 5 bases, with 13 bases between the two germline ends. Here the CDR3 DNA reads TGTGCCAGCAGCCAAGTCGGGGTCAACGAGCAGTACTTC. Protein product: CASSQVGVNEQYF. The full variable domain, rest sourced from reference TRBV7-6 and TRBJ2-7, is GAGVSQSPRYKVTKRGQDVALRCDPISGHVSLYWYRQALGQGPEFLTYFNYEAQQDKSGLPNDRFSAERPEGSISTLTIQRTEQRDSAMYRCASSQVGVNEQYFGPGTRLTVT.

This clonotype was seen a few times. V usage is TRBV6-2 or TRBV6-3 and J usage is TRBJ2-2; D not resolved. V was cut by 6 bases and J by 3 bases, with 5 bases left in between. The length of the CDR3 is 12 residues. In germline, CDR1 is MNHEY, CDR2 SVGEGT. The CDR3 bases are TGTGCCAGCAGACTGTACACCGGGGAGCTGTTTTTT. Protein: CASRLYTGELFF.

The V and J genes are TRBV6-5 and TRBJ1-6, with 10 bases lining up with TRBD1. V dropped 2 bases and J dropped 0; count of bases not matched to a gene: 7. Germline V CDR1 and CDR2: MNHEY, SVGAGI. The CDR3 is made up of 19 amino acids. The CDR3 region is CASSYGDRGLSSYNSPLHF. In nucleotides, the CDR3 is TGTGCCAGCAGTTACGGGGACAGGGGACTAAGCTCCTATAATTCACCCCTCCACTTT.

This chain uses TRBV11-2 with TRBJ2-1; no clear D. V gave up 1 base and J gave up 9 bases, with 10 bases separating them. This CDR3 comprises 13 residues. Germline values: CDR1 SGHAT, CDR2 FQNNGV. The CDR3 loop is CASSLGGLREQFF. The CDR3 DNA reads TGTGCCAGCAGCTTAGGGGGTCTACGTGAGCAGTTCTTC. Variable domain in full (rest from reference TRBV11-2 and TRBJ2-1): EAGVAQSPRYKIIEKRQSVAFWCNPISGHATLYWYQQILGQGPKLLIQFQNNGVVDDSQLPKDRFSAERLKGVDSTLKIQPAKLEDSAVYLCASSLGGLREQFFGPGTRLTVL.

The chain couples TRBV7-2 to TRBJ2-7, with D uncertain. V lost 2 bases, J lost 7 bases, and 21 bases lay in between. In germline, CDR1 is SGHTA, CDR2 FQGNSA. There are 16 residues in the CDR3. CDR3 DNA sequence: TGTGCCAGCAGCTTATCTTACAGTCTCCCCCCGGGTGAGCAGTACTTC. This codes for CASSLSYSLPPGEQYF.

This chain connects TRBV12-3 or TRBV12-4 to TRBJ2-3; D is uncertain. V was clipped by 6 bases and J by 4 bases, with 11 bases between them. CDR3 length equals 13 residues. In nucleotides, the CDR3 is TGTGCCAGCAGGGGCGTGGTGCCAGATACGCAGTATTTT. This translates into CASRGVVPDTQYF.

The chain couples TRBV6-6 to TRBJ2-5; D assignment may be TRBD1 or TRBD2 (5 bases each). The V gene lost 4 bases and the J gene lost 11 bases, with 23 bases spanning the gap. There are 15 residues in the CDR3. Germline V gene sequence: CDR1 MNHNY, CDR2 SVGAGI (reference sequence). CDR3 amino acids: CASSLAGTGTVGQYF. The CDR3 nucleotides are TGTGCCAGCAGTTTAGCCGGGACGGGGACCGTGGGGCAGTACTTC.

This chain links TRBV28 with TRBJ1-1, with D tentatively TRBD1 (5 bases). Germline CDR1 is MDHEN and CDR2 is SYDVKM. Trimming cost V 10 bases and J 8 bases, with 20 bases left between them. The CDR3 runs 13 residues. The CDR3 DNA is TGTGCCATAAAGACAGTTCGATTTCGGGAAGCTTTCTTT. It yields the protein CAIKTVRFREAFF. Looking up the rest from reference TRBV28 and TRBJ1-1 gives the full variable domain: DVKVTQSSRYLVKRTGEKVFLECVQDMDHENMFWYRQDPGLGLRLIYFSYDVKMKEKGDIPEGYSVSREKKERFSLILESASTNQTSMYLCAIKTVRFREAFFGQGTRLTVV.

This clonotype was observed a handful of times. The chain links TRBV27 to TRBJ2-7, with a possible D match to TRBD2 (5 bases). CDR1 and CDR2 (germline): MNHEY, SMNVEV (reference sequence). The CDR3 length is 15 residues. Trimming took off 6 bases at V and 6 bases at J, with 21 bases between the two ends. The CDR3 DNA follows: TGTGCCAGCAGCCCCCGTTGGACGGGGTTCCGCGAGCAGTACTTC. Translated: CASSPRWTGFREQYF.

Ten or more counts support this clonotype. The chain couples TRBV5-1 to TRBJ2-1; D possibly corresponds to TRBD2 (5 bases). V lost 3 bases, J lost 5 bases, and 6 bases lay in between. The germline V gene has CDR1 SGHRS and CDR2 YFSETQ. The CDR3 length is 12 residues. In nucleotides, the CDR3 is TGCGCCAGCAGCTGGAGGAACAATGAGCAGTTCTTC. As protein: CASSWRNNEQFF.

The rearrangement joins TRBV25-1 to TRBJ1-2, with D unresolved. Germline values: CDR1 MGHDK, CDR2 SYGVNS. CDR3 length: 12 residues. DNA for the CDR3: TGTGCGAGACAAGGGCAGTTCTATGGCTACACCTTC. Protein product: CARQGQFYGYTF.

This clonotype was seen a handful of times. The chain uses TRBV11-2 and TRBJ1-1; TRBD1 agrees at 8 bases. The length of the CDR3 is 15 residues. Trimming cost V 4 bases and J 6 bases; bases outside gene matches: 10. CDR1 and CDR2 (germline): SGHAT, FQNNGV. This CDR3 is CASSSRGQGEAEAFF. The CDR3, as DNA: TGTGCCAGCAGCTCCCGAGGACAGGGAGAAGCTGAAGCTTTCTTT.

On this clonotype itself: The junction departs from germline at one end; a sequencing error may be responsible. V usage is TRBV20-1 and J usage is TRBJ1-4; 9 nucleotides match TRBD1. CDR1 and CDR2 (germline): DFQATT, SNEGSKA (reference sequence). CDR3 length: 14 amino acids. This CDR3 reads CSARTGGPNAKLFF. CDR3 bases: TGCAGTGCTAGGACAGGGGGGCCTAATGCAAAACTGTTTTTT.

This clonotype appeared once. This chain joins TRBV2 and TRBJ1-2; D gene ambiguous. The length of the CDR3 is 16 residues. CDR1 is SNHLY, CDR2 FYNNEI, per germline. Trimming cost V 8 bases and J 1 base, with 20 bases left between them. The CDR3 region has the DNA TGTGCCAGCCCGTCCCCCCGAAGGCCGAATAACTATGGCTACACCTTC. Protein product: CASPSPRRPNNYGYTF.